The source of this T cell receptor beta chain is a study of regulatory T cells in long-lasting Graves disease. This clonotype was detected only a few times. Arm-PCR of CDR3 regions and iRepertoire HTBI primers were used to build TCR beta libraries. Using its own MiXCR run on the multiplex PCR reads, TCRdb lists one record per CDR3 protein. The profile covers roughly 300,000 distinct CDR3 sequences, with under 25% appearing a single time and 56% taken by the ten largest. Time point indicated: persistent/refractory GD, antithyroid drugs over 5 years with positive TRAb. From PBMCs, RNA was extracted and then used to make the TCR library. Sequencing used peripheral blood mononuclear cells (PBMCs), obtained when the disease was refractory, from a patient treated with antithyroid drugs. The receptor was isolated from a female donor with Graves disease.

CDR3 in amino acids: CAWSDRAGANVLTF. CDR3 nucleotides: TGTGCCTGGAGTGACAGGGCTGGGGCCAACGTCCTGACTTTC. This chain uses TRBV30 with TRBJ2-6, with D possibly matching TRBD1 (6 bases). Germline CDR1 is GTSNPN and CDR2 is SVGIG (reference sequence). The CDR3 is made up of 14 amino acids. With 1 base removed from V and 2 bases from J, the gap between germline ends came to 6 bases.